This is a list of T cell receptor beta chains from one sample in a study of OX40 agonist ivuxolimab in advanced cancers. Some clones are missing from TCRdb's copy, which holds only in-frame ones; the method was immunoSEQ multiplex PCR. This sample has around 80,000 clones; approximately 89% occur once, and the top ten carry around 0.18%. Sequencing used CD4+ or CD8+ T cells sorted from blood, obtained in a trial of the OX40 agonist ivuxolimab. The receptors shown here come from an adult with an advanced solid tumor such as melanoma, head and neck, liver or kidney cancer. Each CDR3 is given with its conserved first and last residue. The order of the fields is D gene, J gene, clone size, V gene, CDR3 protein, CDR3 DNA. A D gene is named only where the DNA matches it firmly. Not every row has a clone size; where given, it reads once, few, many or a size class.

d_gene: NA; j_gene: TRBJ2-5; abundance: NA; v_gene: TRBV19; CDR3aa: CASSASPWETQYF; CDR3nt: TGTGCCAGTTCGGCTAGCCCATGGGAGACCCAGTACTTC
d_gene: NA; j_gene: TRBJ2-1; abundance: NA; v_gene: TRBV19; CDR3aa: CASSKPPYGGQFF; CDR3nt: TGTGCCAGTAGTAAGCCCCCATACGGAGGACAGTTCTTC
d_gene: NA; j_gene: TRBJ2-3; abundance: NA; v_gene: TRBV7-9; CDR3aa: CASSLAGQITDTQYF; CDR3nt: TGTGCCAGCAGCTTAGCAGGACAGATCACAGATACGCAGTATTTT
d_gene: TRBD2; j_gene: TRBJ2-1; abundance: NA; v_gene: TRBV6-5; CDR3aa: CASSYSSGRSYNEQFF; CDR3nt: TGTGCCAGCAGTTACTCTAGCGGGAGATCCTACAATGAGCAGTTCTTC
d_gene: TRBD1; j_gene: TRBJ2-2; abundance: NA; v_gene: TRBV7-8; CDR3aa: CASRPTGVTGELFF; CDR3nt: TGTGCCAGCAGGCCGACAGGGGTAACCGGGGAGCTGTTTTTT
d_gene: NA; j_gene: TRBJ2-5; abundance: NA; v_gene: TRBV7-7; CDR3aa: CASNPSMLSVETQYF; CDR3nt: TGTGCCAGCAACCCAAGCATGCTCTCTGTAGAGACCCAGTACTTC
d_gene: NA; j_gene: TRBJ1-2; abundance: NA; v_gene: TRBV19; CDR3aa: CASSIRGDGYTF; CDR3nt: TGTGCCAGTAGTATCAGAGGCGATGGCTACACCTTC
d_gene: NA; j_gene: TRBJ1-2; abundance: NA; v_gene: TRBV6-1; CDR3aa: CASSEIGVGYGYTF; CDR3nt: TGTGCCAGCAGTGAAATAGGCGTGGGGTATGGCTACACCTTC
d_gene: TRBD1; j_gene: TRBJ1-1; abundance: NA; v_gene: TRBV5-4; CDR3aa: CASSFGQGGITEAFF; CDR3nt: TGTGCCAGCAGCTTCGGACAGGGAGGTATCACTGAAGCTTTCTTT
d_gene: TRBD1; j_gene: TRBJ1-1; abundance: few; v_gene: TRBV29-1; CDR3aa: CSVGTDNTEAFF; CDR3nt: TGCAGCGTCGGGACAGATAACACTGAAGCTTTCTTT
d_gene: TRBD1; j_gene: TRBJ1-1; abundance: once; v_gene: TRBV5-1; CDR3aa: CASSLEGARRNTEAFF; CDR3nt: TGCGCCAGCAGCTTGGAGGGGGCGAGGAGGAACACTGAAGCTTTCTTT
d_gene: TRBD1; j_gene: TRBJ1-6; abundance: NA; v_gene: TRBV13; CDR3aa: CASSLNAGGYGNSPLHF; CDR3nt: TGTGCCAGCAGCTTAAATGCAGGGGGCTATGGTAATTCACCCCTCCACTTT
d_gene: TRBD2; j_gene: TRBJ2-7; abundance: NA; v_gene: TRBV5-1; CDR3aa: CASSLETSGARSSYEQYF; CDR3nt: TGCGCCAGCAGCTTGGAGACTAGCGGGGCTCGGAGCTCCTACGAGCAGTACTTC
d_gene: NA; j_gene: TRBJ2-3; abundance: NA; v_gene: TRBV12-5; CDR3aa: CASGLGFVGDTQYF; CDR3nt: TGTGCTAGTGGTTTAGGTTTTGTGGGAGATACGCAGTATTTT
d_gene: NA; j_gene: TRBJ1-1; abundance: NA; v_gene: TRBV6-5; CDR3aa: CASSYSGGAAFF; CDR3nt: TGTGCCAGCAGTTACTCGGGAGGGGCGGCTTTCTTT
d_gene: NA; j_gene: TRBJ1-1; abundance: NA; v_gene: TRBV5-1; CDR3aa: CASSLDGRPVTEAFF; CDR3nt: TGCGCCAGCAGCTTGGATGGGAGGCCAGTCACTGAAGCTTTCTTT
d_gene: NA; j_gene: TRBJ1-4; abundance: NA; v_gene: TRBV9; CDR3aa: CASSTSGPDEKLFF; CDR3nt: TGTGCCAGCAGCACTTCAGGGCCGGATGAAAAACTGTTTTTT
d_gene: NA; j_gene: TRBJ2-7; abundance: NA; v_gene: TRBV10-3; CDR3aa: CAISLGGATGEQYF; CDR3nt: TGTGCCATCAGTTTAGGAGGGGCTACTGGGGAGCAGTACTTC
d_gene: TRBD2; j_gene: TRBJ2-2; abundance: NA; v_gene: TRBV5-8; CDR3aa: CASSLGARLASTGELFF; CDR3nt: TGTGCCAGCAGCTTGGGGGCTAGACTAGCTTCGACCGGGGAGCTGTTTTTT
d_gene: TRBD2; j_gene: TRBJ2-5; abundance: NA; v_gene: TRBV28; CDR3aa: CASSGLAGGPQETQYF; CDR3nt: TGTGCCAGCAGCGGACTAGCGGGAGGGCCCCAAGAGACCCAGTACTTC
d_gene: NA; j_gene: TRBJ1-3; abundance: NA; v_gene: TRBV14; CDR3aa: CASSHLSYPGRLSGNTIYF; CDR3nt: TGTGCCAGCAGCCATCTCTCTTACCCCGGCAGACTCTCTGGAAACACCATATATTTT
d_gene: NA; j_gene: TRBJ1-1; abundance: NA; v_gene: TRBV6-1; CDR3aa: CASSLELNTEAFF; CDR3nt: TGTGCCAGCAGTTTAGAATTGAACACTGAAGCTTTCTTT
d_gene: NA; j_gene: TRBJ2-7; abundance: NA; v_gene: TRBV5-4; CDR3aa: CASSPPAGLGSSEQYF; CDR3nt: TGTGCCAGCAGCCCCCCCGCGGGACTGGGGAGTAGTGAGCAGTACTTC
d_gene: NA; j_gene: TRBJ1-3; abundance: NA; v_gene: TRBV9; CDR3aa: CASSVASWDTGNTIYF; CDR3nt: TGTGCCAGCAGCGTAGCTTCATGGGACACTGGAAACACCATATATTTT
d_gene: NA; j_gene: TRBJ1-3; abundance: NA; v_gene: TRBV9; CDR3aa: CASSAGPGNTIYF; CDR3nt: TGTGCCAGCAGTGCGGGACCTGGAAACACCATATATTTT
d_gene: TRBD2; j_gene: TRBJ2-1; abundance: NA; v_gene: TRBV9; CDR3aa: CASSVGLAGGSYNEQFF; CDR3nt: TGTGCCAGCAGCGTAGGACTAGCGGGGGGTTCCTACAATGAGCAGTTCTTC
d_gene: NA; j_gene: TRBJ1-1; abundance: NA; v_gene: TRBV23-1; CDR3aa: CASSHPRGASTEAFF; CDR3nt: TGCGCCAGCAGTCACCCCCGCGGGGCTAGCACTGAAGCTTTCTTT
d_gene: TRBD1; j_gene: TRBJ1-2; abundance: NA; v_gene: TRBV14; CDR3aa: CASSPAIQGAYGYTF; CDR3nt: TGTGCCAGCAGCCCAGCCATACAGGGGGCCTATGGCTACACCTTC
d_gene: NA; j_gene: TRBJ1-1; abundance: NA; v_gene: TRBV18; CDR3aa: CASSPPMNTEAFF; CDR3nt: TGTGCCAGCTCACCCCCAATGAACACTGAAGCTTTCTTT
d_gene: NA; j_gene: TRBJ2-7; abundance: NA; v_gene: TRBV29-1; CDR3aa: CSVGRAVYEQYF; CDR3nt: TGCAGCGTTGGACGCGCGGTCTACGAGCAGTACTTC
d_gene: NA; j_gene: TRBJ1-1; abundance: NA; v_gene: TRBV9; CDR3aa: CASSVAWGTEAFF; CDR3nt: TGTGCCAGCAGCGTCGCGTGGGGCACTGAAGCTTTCTTT
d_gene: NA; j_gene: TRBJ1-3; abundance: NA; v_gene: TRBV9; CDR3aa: CASSAFSGNTIYF; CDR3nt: TGTGCCAGCAGCGCTTTCTCTGGAAACACCATATATTTT
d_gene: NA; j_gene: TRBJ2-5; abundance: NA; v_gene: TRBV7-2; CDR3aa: CASLHGLWETQYF; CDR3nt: TGTGCCAGCCTTCATGGACTCTGGGAGACCCAGTACTTC
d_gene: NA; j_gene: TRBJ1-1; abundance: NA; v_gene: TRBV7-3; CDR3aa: CASSLEGALPSTEAFF; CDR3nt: TGTGCCAGCAGCTTAGAAGGTGCCCTGCCGAGCACTGAAGCTTTCTTT